A selection of T cell receptor beta chains follows, all from one sample in a study of cytomegalovirus exposure and HLA in healthy donors. Only in-frame clones appear in the TCRdb table, and some are missing; sequencing was by immunoSEQ multiplex PCR. The table has 90,000 to 110,000 clones, about three quarters seen once. Sequencing used PBMCs. The receptors were gathered from a male donor in good health and CMV-seronegative. CDR3s include the opening cysteine and the closing phenylalanine or tryptophan. Fields, in order: J gene, clone size, V gene, D gene, CDR3 DNA, CDR3 protein. D genes are given only for firm matches. Expanded clones are given a class, and other clones once, few, many or no size at all.

TRBJ2-1 | - | TRBV5-1 | TRBD2 | TGCGCCAGCAGCTTGGCCAATTGGGGAGGGCCACGAGAGCAGTTCTTC | CASSLANWGGPREQFF
TRBJ2-7 | - | TRBV11-1 | - | TGTGCCAGCAGCACCGACTCCCGGGAAGTGAGGTACGAGCAGTACTTC | CASSTDSREVRYEQYF
TRBJ1-4 | - | TRBV4-1 | - | TGCGCCAGCAGCCAAGGGATCACAGGGTCTGAAAAACTGTTTTTT | CASSQGITGSEKLFF
TRBJ1-1 | - | TRBV19 | TRBD1 | TGTGCCAGTAGTGTCAACAGGGGTACTGAAGCTTTCTTT | CASSVNRGTEAFF
TRBJ1-2 | - | TRBV19 | TRBD1 | TGTGCCAGCGCGAACAGGGGATACCCTCTCTATGGCTACACCTTC | CASANRGYPLYGYTF
TRBJ2-7 | - | TRBV11-3 | TRBD2 | TGTGCCAGCAGCTCCCTGGGACTAGCGGACACCTACGAGCAGTACTTC | CASSSLGLADTYEQYF
TRBJ1-2 | - | TRBV7-2 | TRBD1 | TGTGCCAGCAGTTCCCGACAGGGATTAGGCTACACCTTC | CASSSRQGLGYTF
TRBJ2-7 | - | TRBV5-1 | TRBD1 | TGCGCCAGCGGACCGGGACAGTACTCCTACGAGCAGTACTTC | CASGPGQYSYEQYF
TRBJ1-1 | few | TRBV6-1 | - | TGTGCCAGCAGTATATTGAACACTGAAGCTTTCTTT | CASSILNTEAFF
TRBJ2-1 | - | TRBV7-9 | TRBD2 | TGTTCCAGCAGCCCTGGGACTAGCTATGAGCAGTTCTTC | CSSSPGTSYEQFF
TRBJ2-1 | - | TRBV7-9 | - | TGTGCCAGCAGCTTGCACGGGGGAAAGGGCAATGAGCAGTTCTTC | CASSLHGGKGNEQFF
TRBJ2-7 | few | TRBV6-5 | TRBD1 | TGTGCCAGCAGTTTCACAGGGGGGCCCTACGAGCAGTACTTC | CASSFTGGPYEQYF
TRBJ1-6 | - | TRBV5-6 | - | TGTGCCAGCAGCTTGGCCATGGGAACTAGGAATTCACCCCTCCACTTT | CASSLAMGTRNSPLHF
TRBJ2-7 | - | TRBV27 | TRBD2 | TGTGCCAGCCGGACTAGCGGGACCTACGAGCAGTACTTC | CASRTSGTYEQYF
TRBJ1-2 | - | TRBV29-1 | - | TGCAGCGCGCTAATTAGTGTGGCAGGTTATGGCTACACCTTC | CSALISVAGYGYTF
TRBJ1-2 | - | TRBV19 | TRBD1 | TGTGCCAGTAGTAAAACCGGGACAGGGACCTATGGCTACACCTTC | CASSKTGTGTYGYTF
TRBJ2-1 | few | TRBV11-2 | TRBD1 | TGTGCCAGCAGCTTAACCTCGACAGGGCACAATGAGCAGTTCTTC | CASSLTSTGHNEQFF
TRBJ2-7 | - | TRBV7-9 | - | TGTTCCAGCAGCCTCTGGGTGGGGAGCACTCCCTACGAGCAGTACTTC | CSSSLWVGSTPYEQYF
TRBJ1-2 | few | TRBV9 | - | TGTGCCAGCAGCGTAGATTCAGGGATAGGCTACACCTTC | CASSVDSGIGYTF
TRBJ2-7 | - | TRBV5-1 | TRBD2 | TGCGCCAGCAGCTTCGGCGGTAGCGGGAGGGCCGGGAACGAGCAGTACTTC | CASSFGGSGRAGNEQYF
TRBJ2-6 | - | TRBV27 | TRBD1 | TGTGCCAGCAGTTTATTCGGACAGGGGGCCCGGGGGGCCAACGTCCTGACTTTC | CASSLFGQGARGANVLTF
TRBJ1-2 | - | TRBV7-9 | TRBD1 | TGTGCCAGCAGCTTAGAGAGGGGGCGGTATGGCTACACCTTC | CASSLERGRYGYTF
TRBJ1-3 | - | TRBV28 | - | TGTGCCAGCAGTACAGAAGAGGGCTCTGGAAACACCATATATTTT | CASSTEEGSGNTIYF
TRBJ1-2 | - | TRBV5-6 | - | TGTGCCAGCAGCTTTTCTTCTGGCTACACCTTC | CASSFSSGYTF
TRBJ2-1 | - | TRBV4-1 | TRBD2 | TGCGCCAGCAGCCAAGATATTGGAGCGGGAGTTTACAATGAGCAGTTCTTC | CASSQDIGAGVYNEQFF
TRBJ1-1 | - | TRBV7-2 | TRBD1 | TGTGCCAGCAGCTCCTCAGGGGGATTAGGAACTGAAGCTTTCTTT | CASSSSGGLGTEAFF
TRBJ2-2 | - | TRBV10-3 | - | TGTGCCATCAGTGAGGGCGGGATTGGGGCCGGGGAGCTGTTTTTT | CAISEGGIGAGELFF
TRBJ2-7 | - | TRBV5-4 | TRBD2 | TGTGCCAGCAGCTTGACTAGCGGAAACTACGAGCAGTACTTC | CASSLTSGNYEQYF
TRBJ2-3 | few | TRBV6-6 | - | TGTGCCAGCAGTTACCTAGGCACAGATACGCAGTATTTT | CASSYLGTDTQYF
TRBJ1-5 | - | TRBV19 | - | TGTGCCAGTAGTATCTGGCAGGGTGATCAGCCCCAGCATTTT | CASSIWQGDQPQHF
TRBJ2-7 | - | TRBV6-1 | TRBD1 | TGTGCCAGCAGTCTAACCGGGACAGGGGCCCTCTTC | CASSLTGTGALF
TRBJ2-7 | - | TRBV9 | TRBD2 | TGTGCCAGCAGCCCGCAAGGGAGGGTCGAGGGCTACGAGCAGTACTTC | CASSPQGRVEGYEQYF
TRBJ1-2 | - | TRBV7-9 | - | TGTGCCAGCAGCGAACACTCACAGGGCTTCTTGGATGGCTACACCTTC | CASSEHSQGFLDGYTF
TRBJ1-1 | - | TRBV6-5 | - | TGTGCCAGCAGTTACCCCCAGGGAACCGAAGCTTTCTTT | CASSYPQGTEAFF
TRBJ1-2 | - | TRBV11-3 | TRBD1 | TGTGCCAGCAGCTTGTCTACAAGGGGGACAGGCTCCGGCTACACCTTC | CASSLSTRGTGSGYTF
TRBJ1-5 | few | TRBV6-1 | - | TGTGCCAGCAACCAGGGAGGAGGAAGCAATCAGCCCCAGCATTTT | CASNQGGGSNQPQHF
TRBJ2-1 | - | TRBV13 | - | TGTGCCAGCATAAAAGGGGGGAGGGAGTTCAATGAGCAGTTCTTC | CASIKGGREFNEQFF
TRBJ1-2 | - | TRBV29-1 | TRBD1 | TGCAGCGTTGAAGGGACAGGGGCTACAAGCTACACCTTC | CSVEGTGATSYTF
TRBJ1-2 | - | TRBV29-1 | - | TGCAGCTTCACACAGGGTTACTATGGCTACACCTTC | CSFTQGYYGYTF
TRBJ1-4 | once | TRBV9 | TRBD1 | TGTGCCAGCAGCGCAACAACAGGGGGCTACGGTGAAAAACTGTTTTTT | CASSATTGGYGEKLFF
TRBJ2-7 | - | TRBV28 | TRBD2 | TGTGCCAGCAGGGCGGGGGGAACCTCCTACGAGCAGTACTTC | CASRAGGTSYEQYF
TRBJ2-7 | few | TRBV5-1 | - | TGCGCCAGCAGCTTGGCCGGAGGTAGTGTCTCCTACGAGCAGTACTTC | CASSLAGGSVSYEQYF
TRBJ2-1 | - | TRBV12-5 | - | TGTGCTAGTGGTTTATTCGGGAGCAATGAGCAGTTCTTC | CASGLFGSNEQFF
TRBJ2-7 | once | TRBV18 | TRBD2 | TGTGCCAGCTCACCAGGATCGGGACTAGCGGGCCTCTACGAGCAGTACTTC | CASSPGSGLAGLYEQYF
TRBJ1-6 | - | TRBV19 | - | TGTGCCAGTAGTAGTAGCCCGATCGATTCACCCCTCCACTTT | CASSSSPIDSPLHF
TRBJ2-7 | - | TRBV14 | TRBD2 | TGTGCCAGCAGCCTTGCGGGAGGGGAGCAGTACTTC | CASSLAGGEQYF
TRBJ2-2 | - | TRBV4-1 | - | TGCGCCAGCAGCCAAGATGAGGGGGGGCTAGCGGTGTTAGCGAACACCGGGGAGCTGTTTTTT | CASSQDEGGLAVLANTGELFF
TRBJ2-7 | - | TRBV28 | TRBD1 | TGTGCCAGCAGTACCCCGGGACAGGGAACCTACGAGCAGTACTTC | CASSTPGQGTYEQYF
TRBJ1-1 | - | TRBV7-2 | - | TGTGCCAGCAGGCCAGGGTGGGGAACTGAAGCTTTCTTT | CASRPGWGTEAFF
TRBJ1-1 | - | TRBV18 | - | TGTGCCAGCTCAATGTCAGGATCAAGCACTGAAGCTTTCTTT | CASSMSGSSTEAFF
TRBJ1-3 | - | TRBV30 | - | TGTGCCTGGAGTACTGCGTTCTCTGGAAACACCATATATTTT | CAWSTAFSGNTIYF
TRBJ2-2 | - | TRBV9 | - | TGTGCCAGCAGCCCTCGCGGAGACTTGAACACCGGGGAGCTGTTTTTT | CASSPRGDLNTGELFF
TRBJ2-5 | - | TRBV5-1 | TRBD1 | TGCGCCAGCAGCCCGTTCCCGACAGGGCAAGAGACCCAGTACTTC | CASSPFPTGQETQYF
TRBJ2-7 | - | TRBV29-1 | - | TGCAGCGTTGCTTTGGGGAGCGTGGCCTACGAGCAGTACTTC | CSVALGSVAYEQYF
TRBJ1-1 | - | TRBV4-1 | - | TGCGCCAGCAGCCAAGGGGCGGGAGCTTTCTTT | CASSQGAGAFF
TRBJ2-2 | - | TRBV7-3 | - | TGTGCCAGCAGCCCGTCCCCAGGGGCGGGGAACACCGGGGAGCTGTTTTTT | CASSPSPGAGNTGELFF
TRBJ2-5 | - | TRBV5-4 | TRBD2 | TGTGCCAGCAGCTTGAAGCTAGCGGAGCAAGAGACCCAGTACTTC | CASSLKLAEQETQYF